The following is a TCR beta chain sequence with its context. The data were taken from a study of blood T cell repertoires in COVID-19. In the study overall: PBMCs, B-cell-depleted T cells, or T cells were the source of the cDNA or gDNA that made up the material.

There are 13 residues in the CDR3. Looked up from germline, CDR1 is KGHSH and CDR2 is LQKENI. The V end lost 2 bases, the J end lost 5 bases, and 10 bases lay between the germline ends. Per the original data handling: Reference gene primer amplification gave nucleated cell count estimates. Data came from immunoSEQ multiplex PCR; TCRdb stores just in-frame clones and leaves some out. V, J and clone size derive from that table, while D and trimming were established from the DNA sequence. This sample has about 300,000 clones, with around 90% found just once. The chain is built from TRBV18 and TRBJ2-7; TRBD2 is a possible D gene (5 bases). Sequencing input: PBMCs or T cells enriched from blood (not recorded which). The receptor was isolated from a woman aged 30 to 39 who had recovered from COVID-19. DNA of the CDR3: TGTGCCAGCTCACCAGAGGGATTGGACGAGCAGTACTTC. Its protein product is CASSPEGLDEQYF.